This T cell receptor beta chain comes out of a study of T cells after yellow fever vaccination. Study results and limitations: Most primary-vaccination clones recurred post-booster (around 95% CD4, roughly 91% CD8).

Note on this clonotype: Antigen: not known.

The germline V and J ends were trimmed by 0 bases and 4 bases, with 12 bases remaining between them. The CDR3 runs 15 residues. The V gene's germline CDR1 is LGHNA and CDR2 YNFKEQ. TCRdb re-called the 5' RACE reads with MiXCR, one entry per CDR3 protein. This table has about 99,000 distinct CDR3 sequences, 4.5% to 6% appearing once. The chain has TRBV4-2 and TRBJ1-2; no reliable D call. The sequencing used CD8+ T cells sorted from PBMCs, collected 10 days after the yellow fever booster vaccination. This clonotype originated in a man aged 18 to 30 who received the YFV17D yellow fever vaccine. CDR3 sequence (DNA): TGTGCCAGCAGCCAAGATCTGGAGAGGGCCTATGGCTACACCTTC. It is translated as CASSQDLERAYGYTF.